This is a list of T cell receptor beta chains from one sample in a study of blood T cell repertoires in COVID-19. Here immunoSEQ multiplex PCR was the method, and the copy in TCRdb shows in-frame clones only, minus some. Of 300,000 to 350,000 clones listed, around 87% were seen once; the top ten hold roughly 6.3%. The sample was peripheral blood. These receptors came from a woman aged 50 to 65 with COVID-19, enrolled during active disease. CDR3s leave out the opening cysteine and the closing phenylalanine or tryptophan. Fields, in order: D gene, CDR3 length, V gene, CDR3 protein. A D gene is named only where the DNA matches it firmly.

d_gene: NA; len: 13; v_gene: TRBV10-3; CDR3aa: AISERISTSYEQY
d_gene: NA; len: 12; v_gene: TRBV19; CDR3aa: ASSIWQGKETQY
d_gene: NA; len: 11; v_gene: TRBV5-1; CDR3aa: ASSLRGRETQY
d_gene: TRBD2; len: 11; v_gene: TRBV7-9; CDR3aa: ASRVAGEAEQY
d_gene: TRBD2; len: 12; v_gene: TRBV7-2; CDR3aa: ASRAGANTGELF
d_gene: TRBD1; len: 13; v_gene: TRBV19; CDR3aa: ASSVPTGSNQPQH
d_gene: TRBD2; len: 13; v_gene: TRBV5-1; CDR3aa: ASNRAGVSSYEQY
d_gene: NA; len: 13; v_gene: TRBV7-9; CDR3aa: ASSPSVKGASGYT
d_gene: TRBD2; len: 12; v_gene: TRBV5-4; CDR3aa: ASSPSGGGNEQF
d_gene: TRBD1; len: 11; v_gene: TRBV12-3/TRBV12-4; CDR3aa: ASSPDRYNEQF
d_gene: NA; len: 13; v_gene: TRBV5-4; CDR3aa: ASSGETGLGTEAF
d_gene: TRBD1; len: 14; v_gene: TRBV19; CDR3aa: ASSPAGTGVNYGYT
d_gene: TRBD2; len: 14; v_gene: TRBV3-1/TRBV3-2; CDR3aa: ASSQGLAGGVETQY
d_gene: TRBD1; len: 13; v_gene: TRBV9; CDR3aa: ASSAQDRGLSEQF
d_gene: NA; len: 12; v_gene: TRBV19; CDR3aa: ASRWVQGNQPQH
d_gene: NA; len: 14; v_gene: TRBV4-1; CDR3aa: ASSQVFPGASGEQY
d_gene: NA; len: 10; v_gene: TRBV12-3/TRBV12-4; CDR3aa: ASRASGEKLF
d_gene: TRBD1; len: 13; v_gene: TRBV19; CDR3aa: ASNRDRARNQPQH
d_gene: NA; len: 13; v_gene: TRBV6-5; CDR3aa: ASTGIGNSNQPQH
d_gene: TRBD1; len: 13; v_gene: TRBV5-4; CDR3aa: ASSPTGTGTYEQY
d_gene: TRBD2; len: 17; v_gene: TRBV19; CDR3aa: ASSIKFPNSGRGTDTQY
d_gene: TRBD1; len: 15; v_gene: TRBV25-1; CDR3aa: ASSLPGGTGGIYGYT
d_gene: NA; len: 11; v_gene: TRBV24-1; CDR3aa: AVDQGAGQPQH
d_gene: NA; len: 11; v_gene: TRBV5-1; CDR3aa: ASSLADLETQY
d_gene: TRBD2; len: 11; v_gene: TRBV30; CDR3aa: AIAGGPYNEQF
d_gene: NA; len: 10; v_gene: TRBV29-1; CDR3aa: SVASGGNEQF
d_gene: NA; len: 10; v_gene: TRBV7-9; CDR3aa: ASSLLQETQY
d_gene: NA; len: 11; v_gene: TRBV7-2; CDR3aa: ASSGGGADTQY